This T cell receptor (beta chain) was recorded in a study of cytomegalovirus exposure and HLA in healthy donors. The donors formed part of the approximately 120-subject validation cohort, distinct from the roughly 630-subject first cohort. CDR1 is LGHNA, CDR2 YSLEER, per germline. This CDR3 comprises 15 residues. Trimming stripped 3 bases from V and 4 bases from J, with 15 bases between. Of note for this clone: Its antigen is undetermined.

Study-wide points: Cytomegalovirus status was reportedly diagnosed by the classifier with high sensitivity and specificity. Across donors, most TCRs were seen rarely, yet some public ones were widespread. In vitro work confirmed that three CMV-associated chains recognize CMV antigens.

The data were produced by immunoSEQ multiplex PCR, yet TCRdb's version contains in-frame clones alone and is incomplete. The data hold 150,000 or so clones, with roughly 83% observed a single time. V usage is TRBV4-3 and J usage is TRBJ1-2; D not resolved. The clonotype was recovered from a man aged 25-45 years in good health and CMV-seropositive. Sequencing was performed on PBMCs. This CDR3 is CASSQEALETYGYTF. The CDR3 bases are TGCGCCAGCAGCCAGGAAGCTCTAGAAACCTATGGCTACACCTTC.